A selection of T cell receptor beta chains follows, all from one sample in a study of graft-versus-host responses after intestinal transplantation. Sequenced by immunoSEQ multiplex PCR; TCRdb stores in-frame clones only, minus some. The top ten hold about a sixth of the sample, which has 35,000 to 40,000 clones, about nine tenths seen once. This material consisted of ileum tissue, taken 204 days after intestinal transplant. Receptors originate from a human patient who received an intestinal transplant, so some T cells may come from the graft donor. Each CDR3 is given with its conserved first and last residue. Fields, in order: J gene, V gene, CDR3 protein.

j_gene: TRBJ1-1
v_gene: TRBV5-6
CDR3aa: CASSPQAFF

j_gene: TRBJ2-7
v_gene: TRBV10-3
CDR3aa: CAISESGADSYEQYF

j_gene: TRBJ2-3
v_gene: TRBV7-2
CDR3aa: CASQGAGVGDTQYF

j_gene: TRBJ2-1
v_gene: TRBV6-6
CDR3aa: CASSYLGTGFGNEQFF

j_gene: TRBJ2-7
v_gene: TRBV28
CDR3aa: CASSFPGDWQYF

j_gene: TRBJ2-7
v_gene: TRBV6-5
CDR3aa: CASSPDRIDGSSYF

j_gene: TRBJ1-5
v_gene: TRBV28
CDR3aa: CASSFRTGGYSNQPQHF

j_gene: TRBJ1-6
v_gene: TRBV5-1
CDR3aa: CASSKGQATYNSPLHF

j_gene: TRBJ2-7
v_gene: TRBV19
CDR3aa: CASSIGVGQFNEQYF

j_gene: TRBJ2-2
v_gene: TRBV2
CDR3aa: CASSGGAYANTGELFF

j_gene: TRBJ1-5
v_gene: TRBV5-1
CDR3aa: CASSCSRTGTYSNQPQHF

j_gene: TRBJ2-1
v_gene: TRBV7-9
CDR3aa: CASKAGASYNEQFF

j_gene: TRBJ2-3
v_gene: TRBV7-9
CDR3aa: CASSTVAGGVTDTQYF

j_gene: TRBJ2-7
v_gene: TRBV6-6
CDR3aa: CASTQLRGVSYEQYF

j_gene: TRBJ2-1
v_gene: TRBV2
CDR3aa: CASSGQGRYNEQFF

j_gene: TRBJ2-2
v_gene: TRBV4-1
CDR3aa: CASSLRDRANTGELFF

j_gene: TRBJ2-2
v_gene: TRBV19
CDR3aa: CASSFDLPGGNTGELFF

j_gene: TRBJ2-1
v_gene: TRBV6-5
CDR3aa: CASSPLWGDDEQFF

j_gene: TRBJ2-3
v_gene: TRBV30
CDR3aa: CAWTGVSRDTQYF

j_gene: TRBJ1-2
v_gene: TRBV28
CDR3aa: CASSLPRPYGYTF

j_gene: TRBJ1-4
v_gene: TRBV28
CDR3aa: CASSSPALGLSNEKLFF

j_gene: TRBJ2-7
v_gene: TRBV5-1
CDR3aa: CASSQRDRAYEQYF

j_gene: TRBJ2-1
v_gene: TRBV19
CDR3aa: CASSPLGQGAANEQFF

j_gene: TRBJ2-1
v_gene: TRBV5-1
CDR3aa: CASSLADLAAPSYNEQFF

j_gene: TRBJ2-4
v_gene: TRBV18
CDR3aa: CASSPLNQGGLAKNIQYF

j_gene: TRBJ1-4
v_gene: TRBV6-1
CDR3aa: CASSDSVAATNEKLFF

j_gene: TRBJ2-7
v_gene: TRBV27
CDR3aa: CASSLDRGNWEQYF

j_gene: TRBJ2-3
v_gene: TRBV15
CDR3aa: CATSHPRGFTDTQYF

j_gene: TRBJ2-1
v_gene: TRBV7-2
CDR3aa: CASSLAPTSGVDEQFF

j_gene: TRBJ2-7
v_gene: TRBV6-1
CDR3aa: CASSESEGASYEQYF

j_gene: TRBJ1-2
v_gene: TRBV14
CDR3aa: CASSQFRDNGYTF